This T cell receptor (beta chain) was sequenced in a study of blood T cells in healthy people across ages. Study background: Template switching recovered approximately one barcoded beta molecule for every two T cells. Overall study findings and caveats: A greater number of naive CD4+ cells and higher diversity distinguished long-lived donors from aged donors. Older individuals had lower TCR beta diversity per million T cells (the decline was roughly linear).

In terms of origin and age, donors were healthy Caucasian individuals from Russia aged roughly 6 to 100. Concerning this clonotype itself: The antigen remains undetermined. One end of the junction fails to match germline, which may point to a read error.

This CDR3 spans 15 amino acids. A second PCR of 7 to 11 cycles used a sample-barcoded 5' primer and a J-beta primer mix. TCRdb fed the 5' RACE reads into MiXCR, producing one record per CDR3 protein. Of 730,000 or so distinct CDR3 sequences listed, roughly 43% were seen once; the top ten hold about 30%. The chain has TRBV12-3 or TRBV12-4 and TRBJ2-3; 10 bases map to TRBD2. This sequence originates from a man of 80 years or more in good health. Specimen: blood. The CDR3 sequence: CASTLTSGYTDAQYF. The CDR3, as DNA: TGTGCCAGCACATTGACTAGCGGGTACACAGATGCGCAGTATTTT.